This T cell receptor beta chain was sequenced in a study of blood T cells in healthy people across ages. The study, taken as a whole, reports: Researchers deemed the diversity estimates from one million T cells underestimates.

Notes on this clonotype: What it binds is not known.

The length of the CDR3 is 14 residues. The V gene lost 1 base and the J gene lost 2 bases, with 9 bases spanning the gap. CDR1 is GTSNPN and CDR2 is SVGIG in the germline V gene (reference sequence). Investigators took about 9.1 milliliters of peripheral blood from every donor. The total RNA that was extracted per sample amounted to at least 5.5 micrograms. Together with a sample-barcoded 5' primer, a J-beta primer mix was included in a second PCR lasting about 6 to 11 cycles. Every molecule of cDNA carried a tag from a template-switch adaptor with 12 random nucleotides. Via MiXCR, TCRdb re-called the 5' RACE reads, giving one row per CDR3 protein. The sample shows 600,000 or so distinct CDR3 sequences, around a fifth of them seen only once.

The V and J genes are TRBV30 and TRBJ1-5, with a possible D match to TRBD1 (5 bases). The sequencing input was blood. This clonotype originated in a man between 70 and 80 years old in good health. In DNA form, the CDR3 reads TGTGCCTGGAGTGGGGGGATCGGCAATCAGCCCCAGCATTTT. Amino acid sequence: CAWSGGIGNQPQHF. The whole variable domain, filled in from reference TRBV30 and TRBJ1-5, reads SQTIHQWPATLVQPVGSPLSLECTVEGTSNPNLYWYRQAAGRGLQLLFYSVGIGQISSEVPQNLSASRPQDRQFILSSKKLLLSDSGFYLCAWSGGIGNQPQHFGDGTRLSIL.